A single sample gave rise to the 3 T cell receptor beta chains below, sequenced in a study of T-cell reconstitution after alpha-beta-depleted transplantation in children. The authors prepared the TCRbeta library with unique molecular identifiers. TCRdb ran MiXCR on the PCR reads and lists one entry per CDR3 protein. The repertoire holds 500,000 to 650,000 distinct CDR3 sequences, with 10% to 15% as singletons. This material consisted of PBMCs, mostly from graft donor cells, taken 360 days after TCRalphabeta/CD19-depleted stem cell transplant. The source is a male patient aged 10 to 17 who had a stem cell transplant for acute myeloid leukemia, so the T cells may come from the graft donor.

This clonotype occurred a few times. This chain links TRBV4-2 with TRBJ2-1, with 9 bases matching TRBD2. The V gene's germline CDR1 is LGHNA and CDR2 YNFKEQ. The CDR3 sequence is 13 residues long. The trim removed 8 bases at V and 6 bases at J, leaving 5 bases unmatched. The CDR3 coding sequence is TGTGCCAGCGAGGCGGGAGGGATCAATGAGCAGTTCTTC. It is translated as CASEAGGINEQFF.

V gene TRBV6-2 or TRBV6-3 combines with J gene TRBJ2-7; D gene ambiguous. V was cut by 4 bases and J by 2 bases, with 9 bases left in between. Per the germline V gene, CDR1 is MNHEY and CDR2 is SVGEGT. The length of the CDR3 is 13 residues. CDR3 sequence reads: CASSFSPAYEQYF. The DNA for the CDR3 is TGTGCCAGCAGTTTCTCGCCAGCCTACGAGCAGTACTTC.

The table lists this clonotype with many counts. V usage is TRBV20-1 and J usage is TRBJ2-1; the D is unclear. The germline CDR1 and CDR2 sequences are DFQATT and SNEGSKA (reference sequence). With 5 bases removed from V and 9 bases from J, the gap between germline ends came to 20 bases. The CDR3 totals 14 residues. The CDR3 protein is CSARQGLWIPEQFF. In nucleotides, the CDR3 is TGCAGTGCTCGTCAAGGGCTGTGGATTCCTGAGCAGTTCTTC.